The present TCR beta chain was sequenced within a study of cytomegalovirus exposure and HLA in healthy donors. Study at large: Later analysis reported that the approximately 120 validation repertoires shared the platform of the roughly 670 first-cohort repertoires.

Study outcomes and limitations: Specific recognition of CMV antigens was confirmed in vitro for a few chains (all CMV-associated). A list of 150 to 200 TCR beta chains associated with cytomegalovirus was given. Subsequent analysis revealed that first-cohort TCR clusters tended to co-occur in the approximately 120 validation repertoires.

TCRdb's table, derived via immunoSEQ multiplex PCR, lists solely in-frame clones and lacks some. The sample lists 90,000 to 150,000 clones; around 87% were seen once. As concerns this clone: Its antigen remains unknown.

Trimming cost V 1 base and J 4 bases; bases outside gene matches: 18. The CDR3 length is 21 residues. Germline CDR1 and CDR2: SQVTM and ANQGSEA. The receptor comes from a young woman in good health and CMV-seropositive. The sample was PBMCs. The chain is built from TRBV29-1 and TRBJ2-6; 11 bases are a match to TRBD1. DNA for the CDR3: TGCAGCGTTGAAGCGCGGGATAGAACGGGACAGGGGGTGTCCGGGGCCAACGTCCTGACTTTC. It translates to CSVEARDRTGQGVSGANVLTF.